Listed below are T cell receptor beta chains from one sample, sequenced in a study of sequential checkpoint blockade in melanoma. This table comes from immunoSEQ multiplex PCR, and its TCRdb copy is limited to in-frame clones, with some not included. The table has some 10,000 clones, more than 70% seen once; the top ten hold approximately 40%. The sequencing here drew on CD8+ T cells sorted from blood (inferred from file names), taken from a patient given nivolumab and ipilimumab in sequence. Every receptor here comes from a human donor with melanoma. Each CDR3 is given with its conserved first and last residue. D genes are given only for firm matches. Clone size is stated in some rows and not others, as once, few, many or a class when expanded.

clone_size j_call d_call v_call cdr3_nt cdr3_aa
- TRBJ2-5 - TRBV7-9 TGTGCCAGCAGCTTAGTAGCGACCCAAGAGACCCAGTACTTC CASSLVATQETQYF
- TRBJ2-3 TRBD2 TRBV7-2 TGTGCCAGCAGCGGAGGGCTAGCGGGAATAAATACGCAGTATTTT CASSGGLAGINTQYF
- TRBJ1-6 - TRBV6-1 TGTGCCAGCAGTGAGATACCGGGTAGCGATAATTCACCCCTCCACTTT CASSEIPGSDNSPLHF
- TRBJ2-7 TRBD1 TRBV6-1 TGTGCCGGAGGGACAGGGGAATACTACGAGCAGTACTTC CAGGTGEYYEQYF
few TRBJ2-2 TRBD2 TRBV6-6 TGTGCCAGCAGTTACCTCGCGGGGGCGAACACCGGGGAGCTGTTTTTT CASSYLAGANTGELFF
- TRBJ1-2 - TRBV4-1 TGCGCCAGCAGCCAGAGGGCAGGAGGTAACTATGGCTACACCTTC CASSQRAGGNYGYTF
- TRBJ2-7 - TRBV10-3 TGTGCCATCAGTGGAGAAGACAACTCCTACGAGCAGTACTTC CAISGEDNSYEQYF
- TRBJ2-7 - TRBV7-8 TGTGCCAGCAGCTTAGGGGGGACACCCTACGAGCAGTACTTC CASSLGGTPYEQYF
- TRBJ1-2 TRBD1 TRBV23-1 TGCGCCAGCCCCAATAACAGGGGGTCTGGCTACACCTTC CASPNNRGSGYTF
- TRBJ2-5 - TRBV6-5 TGTGCCAGCAGTTACTCGGCAGGGCGCCAAGAGACCCAGTACTTC CASSYSAGRQETQYF
- TRBJ2-3 TRBD2 TRBV7-2 TGTGCCAGCAGCCCAGAGCGGGGGGGCTCTAGTTTT CASSPERGGSSF
- TRBJ1-1 - TRBV7-2 TGTGCCAGCAGCCAAGTTCTGGCCTTAAACACTGAAGCTTTCTTT CASSQVLALNTEAFF
- TRBJ2-6 - TRBV6-4 TGTGCCAGCAGTGACGGCGGGGGGGCCAACGTCCTGACTTTC CASSDGGGANVLTF
- TRBJ1-2 TRBD1 TRBV10-1 TGCGCCAGCAGTGAGTCGGACAGGGCTACACATGGCTACACCTTC CASSESDRATHGYTF
- TRBJ2-1 TRBD1 TRBV7-6 TGTGCCAGCAGCCGAACAGGGGGCGGTGAGCAGTTCTTC CASSRTGGGEQFF
few TRBJ2-3 - TRBV7-9 TGTGCCACCGAACGGTTCACAGATACGCAGTATTTT CATERFTDTQYF
- TRBJ1-6 - TRBV7-2 TGTGCCAGCAGCCTACGACATGTCGGCTCCTATAATTCACCCCTCCACTTT CASSLRHVGSYNSPLHF